The entry below gives a single TCR beta chain sequence along with its context. This sample stems from a study of blood T cell repertoires in COVID-19. Across the whole study: Sources were T cells, B-cell-depleted T cells, or PBMCs; the material itself was cDNA or gDNA.

Some clones are missing from TCRdb's copy, which holds only in-frame ones; the method was immunoSEQ multiplex PCR. In the table there are 25,000 to 30,000 clones, 80% to 90% of which are singletons. The TCR comes from a human donor in a cohort sampled during active COVID-19. The material sequenced was peripheral blood.

In DNA, the CDR3 is TGCGCCAGCAGGGGGACAGGGCAGGCCTTAGGTGAGACCCAGTACTTC. This codes for CASRGTGQALGETQYF. The rearrangement uses TRBV10-1 and TRBJ2-5, with TRBD1 matching 9 bases. CDR3 length equals 16 residues. Germline V CDR1 and CDR2: WNHNN, SYGVQD (reference sequence). V shed 6 bases, J shed 5 bases, and the junction held 13 bases outside the gene matches.